This T cell receptor beta chain comes out of a study of T-cell reconstitution after alpha-beta-depleted transplantation in children. V was pared by 6 bases and J by 5 bases, with 11 bases between. The CDR3 spans 13 residues. Molecular barcoding with unique molecular identifiers was used for the TCRbeta library. MiXCR was run by TCRdb on the PCR reads, yielding one entry per CDR3 protein. This table holds approximately 240,000 distinct CDR3 sequences, about 9.2% found once. The chain joins TRBV12-3 or TRBV12-4 to TRBJ1-5, with unresolved D. The sample consisted of PBMCs from the stem cell graft donor, taken from the stem cell graft. The sequence was collected from a human donor who donated a stem cell graft to a child with acute lymphoblastic leukemia. DNA for the CDR3: TGTGCCAGCAGGACTGGGGTTTATCAGCCCCAGCATTTT. Translated, it gives CASRTGVYQPQHF.